This T cell receptor (beta chain) was recovered during a study of T cell changes during pregnancy in multiple sclerosis. This clone has just one count. Measured with immunoSEQ multiplex PCR; TCRdb has only the in-frame clones, and not every one. This table holds some 80,000 clones, 89% found once. V was trimmed by 5 bases and J by 4 bases, leaving 12 bases between them. CDR3 size: 14 residues. Germline V gives CDR1 KGHSH, CDR2 LQKENI. The sample was peripheral blood, taken in the first trimester of pregnancy. The TCR comes from a female donor in good health, enrolled as a control in a pregnancy study. The chain is built from TRBV18 and TRBJ1-3; D perhaps matches TRBD1 (5 bases). The CDR3 coding sequence is TGTGCCAGCTCAACGACAGTTACAGGAAACACCATATATTTT. This encodes CASSTTVTGNTIYF.